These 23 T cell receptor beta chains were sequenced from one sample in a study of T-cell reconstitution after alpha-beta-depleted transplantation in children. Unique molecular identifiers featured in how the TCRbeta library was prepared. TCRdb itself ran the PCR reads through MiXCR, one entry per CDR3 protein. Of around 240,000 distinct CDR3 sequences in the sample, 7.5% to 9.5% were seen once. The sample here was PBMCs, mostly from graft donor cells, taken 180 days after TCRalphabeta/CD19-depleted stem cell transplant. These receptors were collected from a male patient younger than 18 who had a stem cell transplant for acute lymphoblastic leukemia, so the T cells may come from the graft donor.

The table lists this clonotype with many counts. CDR3 residues: CASSHRDGNQPQHF. CDR3 nucleotide sequence: TGTGCCAGCAGTCACCGGGACGGAAATCAGCCCCAGCATTTT. V is TRBV27 and J is TRBJ1-5, with a possible D match to TRBD1 (5 bases). Trimming stripped 5 bases from V and 4 bases from J, with 12 bases between. The CDR3 sequence is 14 residues long. Germline-derived CDR1 and CDR2 are MNHEY and SMNVEV (reference sequence).

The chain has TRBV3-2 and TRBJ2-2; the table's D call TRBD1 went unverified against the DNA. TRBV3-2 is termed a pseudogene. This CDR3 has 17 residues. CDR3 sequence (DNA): TGTGCCACCTGCCAAGTCACAGGCGCCGAAGGCACCGGGGAGCTGTTTTTT. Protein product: CATCQVTGAEGTGELFF.

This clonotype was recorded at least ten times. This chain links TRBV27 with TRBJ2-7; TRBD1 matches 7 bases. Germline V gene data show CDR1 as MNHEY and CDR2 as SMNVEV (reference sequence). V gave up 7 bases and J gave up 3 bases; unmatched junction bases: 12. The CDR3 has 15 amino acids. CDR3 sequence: CASKNRDSKFYEQYF. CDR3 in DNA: TGTGCCAGCAAAAACCGGGACAGCAAATTCTACGAGCAGTACTTC.

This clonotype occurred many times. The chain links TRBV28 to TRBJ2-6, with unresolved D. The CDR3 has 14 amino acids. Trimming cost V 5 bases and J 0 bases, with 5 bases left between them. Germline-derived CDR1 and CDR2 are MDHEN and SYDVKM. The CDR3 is CASSARSGANVLTF. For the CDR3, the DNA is TGTGCCAGCAGTGCTCGCTCTGGGGCCAACGTCCTGACTTTC.

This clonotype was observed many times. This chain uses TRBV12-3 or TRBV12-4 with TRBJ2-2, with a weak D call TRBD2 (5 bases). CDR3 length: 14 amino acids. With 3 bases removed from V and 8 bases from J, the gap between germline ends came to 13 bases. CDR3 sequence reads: CASSFPSWEGELFF. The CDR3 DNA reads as TGTGCCAGCAGTTTTCCATCATGGGAGGGGGAGCTGTTTTTT.

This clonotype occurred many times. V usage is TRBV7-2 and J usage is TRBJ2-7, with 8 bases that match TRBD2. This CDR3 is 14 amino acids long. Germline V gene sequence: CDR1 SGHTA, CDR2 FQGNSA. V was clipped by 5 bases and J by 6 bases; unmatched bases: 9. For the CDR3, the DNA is TGTGCCAGCAGCATCGGGGGGGCAGCAACCGAGCAGTACTTC. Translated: CASSIGGAATEQYF. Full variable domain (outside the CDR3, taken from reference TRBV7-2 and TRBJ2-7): GAGVSQSPSNKVTEKGKDVELRCDPISGHTALYWYRQSLGQGLEFLIYFQGNSAPDKSGLPSDRFSAERTGGSVSTLTIQRTQQEDSAVYLCASSIGGAATEQYFGPGTRLTVT.

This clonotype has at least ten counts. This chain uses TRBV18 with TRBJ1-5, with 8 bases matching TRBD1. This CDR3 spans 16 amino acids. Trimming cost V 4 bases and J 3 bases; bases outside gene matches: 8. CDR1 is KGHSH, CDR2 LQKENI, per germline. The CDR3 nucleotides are TGTGCCAGCTCACTGACAGGGGCGATGGACAATCAGCCCCAGCATTTT. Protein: CASSLTGAMDNQPQHF. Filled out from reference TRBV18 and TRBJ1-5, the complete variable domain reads NAGVMQNPRHLVRRRGQEARLRCSPMKGHSHVYWYRQLPEEGLKFMVYLQKENIIDESGMPKERFSAEFPKEGPSILRIQQVVRGDSAAYFCASSLTGAMDNQPQHFGDGTRLSIL.

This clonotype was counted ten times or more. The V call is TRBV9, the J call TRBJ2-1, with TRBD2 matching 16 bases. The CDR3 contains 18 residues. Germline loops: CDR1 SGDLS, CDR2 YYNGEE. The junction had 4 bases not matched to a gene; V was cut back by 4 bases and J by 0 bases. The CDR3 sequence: CASSPGTSGRASYNEQFF. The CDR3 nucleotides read TGTGCCAGCAGCCCCGGGACTAGCGGGAGGGCCTCCTACAATGAGCAGTTCTTC. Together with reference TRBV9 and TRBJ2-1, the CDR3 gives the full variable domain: DSGVTQTPKHLITATGQRVTLRCSPRSGDLSVYWYQQSLDQGLQFLIQYYNGEERAKGNILERFSAQQFPDLHSELNLSSLELGDSALYFCASSPGTSGRASYNEQFFGPGTRLTVL.

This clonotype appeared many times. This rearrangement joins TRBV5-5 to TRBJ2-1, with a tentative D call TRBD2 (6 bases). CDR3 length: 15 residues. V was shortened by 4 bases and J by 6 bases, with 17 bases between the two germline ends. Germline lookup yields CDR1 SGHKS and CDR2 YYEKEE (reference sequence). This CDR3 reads CASSQYGTAGNEQFF. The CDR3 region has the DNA TGTGCCAGCAGCCAATATGGGACTGCCGGCAATGAGCAGTTCTTC. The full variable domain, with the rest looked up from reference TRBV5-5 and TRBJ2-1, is DAGVTQSPTHLIKTRGQQVTLRCSPISGHKSVSWYQQVLGQGPQFIFQYYEKEERGRGNFPDRFSARQFPNYSSELNVNALLLGDSALYLCASSQYGTAGNEQFFGPGTRLTVL.

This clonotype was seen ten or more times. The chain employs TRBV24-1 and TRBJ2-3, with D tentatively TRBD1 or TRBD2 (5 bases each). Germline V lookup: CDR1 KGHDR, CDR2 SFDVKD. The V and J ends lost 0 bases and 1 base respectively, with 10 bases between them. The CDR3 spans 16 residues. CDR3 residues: CATSDLAGRGTDTQYF. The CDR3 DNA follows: TGTGCCACCAGTGATTTGGCAGGGAGAGGCACAGATACGCAGTATTTT.

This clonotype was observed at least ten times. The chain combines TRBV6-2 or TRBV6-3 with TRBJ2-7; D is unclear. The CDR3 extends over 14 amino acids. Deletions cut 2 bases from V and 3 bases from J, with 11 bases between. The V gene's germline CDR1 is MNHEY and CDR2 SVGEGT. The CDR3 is CASSYEREVYEQYF. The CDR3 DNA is TGTGCCAGCAGTTACGAAAGGGAAGTCTACGAGCAGTACTTC.

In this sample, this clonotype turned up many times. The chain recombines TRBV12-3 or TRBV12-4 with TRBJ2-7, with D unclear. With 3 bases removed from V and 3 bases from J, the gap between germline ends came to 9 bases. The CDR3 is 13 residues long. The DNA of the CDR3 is TGTGCCAGCAGTTTCGAGGATCTCTACGAGCAGTACTTC. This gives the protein CASSFEDLYEQYF.

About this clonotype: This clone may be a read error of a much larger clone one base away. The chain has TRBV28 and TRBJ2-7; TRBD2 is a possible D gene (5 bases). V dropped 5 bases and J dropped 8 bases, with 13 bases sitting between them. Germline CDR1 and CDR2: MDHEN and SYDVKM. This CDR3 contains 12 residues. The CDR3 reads CASSLPGFQQYF. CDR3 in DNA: TGTGCCAGCAGTCTACCGGGATTCCAGCAGTACTTC.

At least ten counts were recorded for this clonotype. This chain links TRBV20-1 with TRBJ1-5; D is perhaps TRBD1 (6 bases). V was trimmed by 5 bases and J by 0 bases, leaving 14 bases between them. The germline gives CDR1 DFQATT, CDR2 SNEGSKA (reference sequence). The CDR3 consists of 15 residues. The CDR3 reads CSAGRGGHSNQPQHF. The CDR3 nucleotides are TGCAGTGCTGGAAGAGGGGGTCATAGCAATCAGCCCCAGCATTTT.

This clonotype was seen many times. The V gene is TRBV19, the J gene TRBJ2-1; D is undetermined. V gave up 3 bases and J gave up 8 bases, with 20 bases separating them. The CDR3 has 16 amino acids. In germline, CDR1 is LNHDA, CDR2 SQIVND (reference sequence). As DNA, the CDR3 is TGTGCCAGTAGTATTGCCCCCTTCAGAAAGGTCGATGAGCAGTTCTTC. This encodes CASSIAPFRKVDEQFF.

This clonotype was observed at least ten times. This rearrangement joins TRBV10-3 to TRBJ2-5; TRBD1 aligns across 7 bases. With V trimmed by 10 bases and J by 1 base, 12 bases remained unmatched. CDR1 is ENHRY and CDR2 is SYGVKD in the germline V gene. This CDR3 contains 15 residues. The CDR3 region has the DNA TGTGCCACCAGGAGTGACGGGACAGTCCAAGAGACCCAGTACTTC. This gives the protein CATRSDGTVQETQYF.

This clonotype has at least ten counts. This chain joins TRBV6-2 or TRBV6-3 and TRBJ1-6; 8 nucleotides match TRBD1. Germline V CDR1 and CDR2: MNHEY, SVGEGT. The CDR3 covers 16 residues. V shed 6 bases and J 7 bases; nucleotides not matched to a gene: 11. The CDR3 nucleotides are TGTGCCAGCAGCCAACCCCGGACAGGGCCGAATTCACCCCTCCACTTT. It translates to CASSQPRTGPNSPLHF.

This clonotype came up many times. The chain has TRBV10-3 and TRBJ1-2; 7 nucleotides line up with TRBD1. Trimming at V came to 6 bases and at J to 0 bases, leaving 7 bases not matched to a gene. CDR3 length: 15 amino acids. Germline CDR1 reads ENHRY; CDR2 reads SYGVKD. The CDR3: CAIRPTGDPNYGYTF. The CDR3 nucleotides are TGTGCCATCAGGCCTACAGGGGATCCTAACTATGGCTACACCTTC.

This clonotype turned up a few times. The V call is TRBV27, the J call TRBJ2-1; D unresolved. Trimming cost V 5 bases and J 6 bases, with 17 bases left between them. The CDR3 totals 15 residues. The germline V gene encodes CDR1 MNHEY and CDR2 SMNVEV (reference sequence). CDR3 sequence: CASSLGLGKFNEQFF. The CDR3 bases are TGTGCCAGCAGTCTAGGGCTCGGAAAATTCAATGAGCAGTTCTTC.

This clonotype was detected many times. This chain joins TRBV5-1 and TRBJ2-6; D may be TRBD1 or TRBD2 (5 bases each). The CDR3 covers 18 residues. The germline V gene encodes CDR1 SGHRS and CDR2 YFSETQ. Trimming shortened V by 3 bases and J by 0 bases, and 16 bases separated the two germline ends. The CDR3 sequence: CASSSRGPRSSGANVLTF. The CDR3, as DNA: TGCGCCAGCAGCTCCCGGGGACCGAGGAGCTCTGGGGCCAACGTCCTGACTTTC.

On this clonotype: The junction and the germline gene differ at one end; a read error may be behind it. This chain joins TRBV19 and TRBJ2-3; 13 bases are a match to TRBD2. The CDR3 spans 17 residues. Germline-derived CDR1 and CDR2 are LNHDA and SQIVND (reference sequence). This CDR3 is CASSDGGTSGMTETQYF. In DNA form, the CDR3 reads TGTGCCAGTAGCGACGGGGGGACTAGCGGGATGACAGAAACGCAGTATTTT. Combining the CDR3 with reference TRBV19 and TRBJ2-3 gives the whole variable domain DGGITQSPKYLFRKEGQNVTLSCEQNLNHDAMYWYRQDPGQGLRLIYYSQIVNDFQKGDIAEGYSVSREKKESFPLTVTSAQKNPTAFYLCASSDGGTSGMTETQYFGPGTRLTVL.

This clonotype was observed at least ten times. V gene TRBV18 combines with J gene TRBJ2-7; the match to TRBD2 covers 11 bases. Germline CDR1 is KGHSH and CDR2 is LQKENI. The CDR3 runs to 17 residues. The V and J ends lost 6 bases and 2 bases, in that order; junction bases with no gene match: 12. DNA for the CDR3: TGTGCCAGCTCGAGAGACAGGGGGACTAGCGGACCCTACGAGCAGTACTTC. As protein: CASSRDRGTSGPYEQYF. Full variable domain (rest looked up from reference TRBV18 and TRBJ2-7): NAGVMQNPRHLVRRRGQEARLRCSPMKGHSHVYWYRQLPEEGLKFMVYLQKENIIDESGMPKERFSAEFPKEGPSILRIQQVVRGDSAAYFCASSRDRGTSGPYEQYFGPGTRLTVT.

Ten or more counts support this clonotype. CDR3 bases: TGTGCCAGCAGCCCCAGACTAGCGGGAGACTCCTACAATGAGCAGTTCTTC. Translated, it gives CASSPRLAGDSYNEQFF. V usage is TRBV11-2 and J usage is TRBJ2-1; 12 bases line up with TRBD2. CDR3 length: 17 residues. V shed 5 bases, J shed 0 bases, and the junction held 5 bases outside the gene matches. CDR1 and CDR2 from the germline V gene are SGHAT and FQNNGV.